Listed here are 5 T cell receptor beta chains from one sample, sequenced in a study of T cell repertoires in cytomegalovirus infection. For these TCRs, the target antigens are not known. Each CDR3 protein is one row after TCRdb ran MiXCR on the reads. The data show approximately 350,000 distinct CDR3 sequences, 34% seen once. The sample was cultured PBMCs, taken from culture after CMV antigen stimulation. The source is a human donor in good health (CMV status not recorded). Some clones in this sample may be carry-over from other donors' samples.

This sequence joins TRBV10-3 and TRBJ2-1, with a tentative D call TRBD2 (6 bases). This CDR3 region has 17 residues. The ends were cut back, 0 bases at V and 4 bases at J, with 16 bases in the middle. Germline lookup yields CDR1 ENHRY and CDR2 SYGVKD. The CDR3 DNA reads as TGTGCCATCAGTGAGTCGAGGGGCGGGGCGGGTTACAATGAGCAGTTCTTC. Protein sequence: CAISESRGGAGYNEQFF.

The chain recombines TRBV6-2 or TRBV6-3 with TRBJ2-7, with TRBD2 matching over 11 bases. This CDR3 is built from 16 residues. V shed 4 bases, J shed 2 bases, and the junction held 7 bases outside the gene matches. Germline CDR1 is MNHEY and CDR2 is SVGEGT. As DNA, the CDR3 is TGTGCCAGCAGTTCCCCGCCGGGACTAGCGGCCTACGAGCAGTACGTC. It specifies CASSSPPGLAAYEQYV.

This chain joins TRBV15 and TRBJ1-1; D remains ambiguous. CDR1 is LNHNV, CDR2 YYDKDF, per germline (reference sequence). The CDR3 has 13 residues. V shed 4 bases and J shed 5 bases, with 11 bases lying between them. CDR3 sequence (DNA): TGTGCCACCAGCATCCGAGGGAGAACTGAAGCTTTCTTT. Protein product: CATSIRGRTEAFF.

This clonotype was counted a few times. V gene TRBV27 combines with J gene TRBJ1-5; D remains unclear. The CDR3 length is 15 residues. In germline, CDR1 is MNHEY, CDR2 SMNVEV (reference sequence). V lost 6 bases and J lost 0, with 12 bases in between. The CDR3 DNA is TGTGCCAGCAGGCGACTGGCTTATAGCAATCAGCCCCAGCATTTT. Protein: CASRRLAYSNQPQHF.

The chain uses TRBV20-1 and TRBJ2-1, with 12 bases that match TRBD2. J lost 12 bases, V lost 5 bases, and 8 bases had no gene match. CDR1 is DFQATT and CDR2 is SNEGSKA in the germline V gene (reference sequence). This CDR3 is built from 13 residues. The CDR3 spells CSALAGGPDGQFF. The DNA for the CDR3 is TGCAGTGCTCTAGCGGGAGGGCCTGATGGGCAGTTCTTC.